These 7 T cell receptor beta chains came from one sample sequenced in a study of human T cells and chemical hapten exposure. Via MiXCR, TCRdb re-called the RACE reads, giving one row per CDR3 protein. Of 240,000 or so distinct CDR3 sequences in the sample, more than 6.5% were seen once. As to time point: pre-sensitization, week 0. Indicated treatment: therapeutic diphenylcyclopropenone sensitization with weekly scalp DPC. Sequencing used whole blood, obtained in connection with sensitization to the hapten diphenylcyclopropenone (DPC). These receptors were collected from a woman between 35 and 50 years old with alopecia areata. Some clones in this sample may be carry-over from other donors' samples.

This chain joins TRBV2 and TRBJ2-3; D may match TRBD1 or TRBD2 (5 bases each). The CDR3 has 13 amino acids. Germline values: CDR1 SNHLY, CDR2 FYNNEI. V lost 9 bases and J lost 0, with 10 bases in between. The CDR3 coding sequence is TGTGCCAGAGGGACGTCTAGCACAGATACGCAGTATTTT. It yields the protein CARGTSSTDTQYF. Drawing the rest from reference TRBV2 and TRBJ2-3, the complete variable domain is EPEVTQTPSHQVTQMGQEVILRCVPISNHLYFYWYRQILGQKVEFLVSFYNNEISEKSEIFDDQFSVERPDGSNFTLKIRSTKLEDSAMYFCARGTSSTDTQYFGPGTRLTVL.

Worth noting for this clonotype: A much larger clone differs from this one at a single base, so this may be a read error. The chain joins TRBV6-4 to TRBJ2-1; tentatively, D is TRBD1 or TRBD2 (5 bases each). Germline CDR1 reads MRHNA; CDR2 reads SNTAGT. This CDR3 contains 16 residues. In DNA, the CDR3 is TGTGCCAGCAGTGGTCCGGGACGGCTGGCCCGAAGGGAGCGGTTCTTC. As protein: CASSGPGRLARRERFF.

This clonotype was detected many times. The chain employs TRBV14 and TRBJ2-7; no reliable D call. The length of the CDR3 is 13 residues. Germline V lookup: CDR1 SGHDN, CDR2 FVKESK. V lost 5 bases and J 2 bases, leaving 10 bases between the germline ends. The CDR3, as DNA: TGTGCCAGCAGCTTAGTGGGCGCCTACGAGCAGTACTTC. It translates to CASSLVGAYEQYF. Filled out from reference TRBV14 and TRBJ2-7, the complete variable domain reads EAGVTQFPSHSVIEKGQTVTLRCDPISGHDNLYWYRRVMGKEIKFLLHFVKESKQDESGMPNNRFLAERTGGTYSTLKVQPAELEDSGVYFCASSLVGAYEQYFGPGTRLTVT.

This chain connects TRBV7-8 to TRBJ1-4, with 9 bases aligning to TRBD1. Germline values: CDR1 SGHVS, CDR2 FQNEAQ. V trimming: 4 bases; J trimming: 5 bases; junction bases outside the gene matches: 2. The CDR3 is 14 amino acids. The DNA for the CDR3 is TGTGCCAGCAGCTCCGGGACAGGGAATGAAAAACTGTTTTTT. This sequence encodes CASSSGTGNEKLFF.

This clonotype has more than one count but fewer than ten. CDR3 loop: CASSFNGRPSAMNGYTF. CDR3 bases: TGTGCCAGCAGTTTTAATGGACGTCCCTCAGCCATGAATGGCTACACCTTC. The rearrangement links TRBV28 to TRBJ1-2, with D unresolved. CDR1 MDHEN and CDR2 SYDVKM come from the germline V gene. Trimming took 3 bases from V and 6 from J, leaving 23 bases between them. The CDR3 is made up of 17 amino acids.

The CDR3 sequence: CSAREGGYEQYF. CDR3 in DNA: TGCAGTGCTAGAGAAGGAGGATACGAGCAGTACTTC. This chain connects TRBV20-1 to TRBJ2-7; tentatively, D is TRBD2 (5 bases). The V gene lost 0 bases and the J gene lost 4 bases, with 7 bases spanning the gap. Germline V gives CDR1 DFQATT, CDR2 SNEGSKA (reference sequence). The CDR3 spans 12 residues.

Only a few counts were recorded for this clonotype. The J gene is TRBJ2-2, the V gene TRBV6-1; no definite D call. The germline V gene encodes CDR1 MNHNS and CDR2 SASEGT. Trimming pared 10 bases from V and 0 bases from J, leaving 3 bases between. This CDR3 is 11 amino acids long. The CDR3 spells CAISNTGELFF. In DNA form, the CDR3 reads TGTGCCATCTCGAACACCGGGGAGCTGTTTTTT.